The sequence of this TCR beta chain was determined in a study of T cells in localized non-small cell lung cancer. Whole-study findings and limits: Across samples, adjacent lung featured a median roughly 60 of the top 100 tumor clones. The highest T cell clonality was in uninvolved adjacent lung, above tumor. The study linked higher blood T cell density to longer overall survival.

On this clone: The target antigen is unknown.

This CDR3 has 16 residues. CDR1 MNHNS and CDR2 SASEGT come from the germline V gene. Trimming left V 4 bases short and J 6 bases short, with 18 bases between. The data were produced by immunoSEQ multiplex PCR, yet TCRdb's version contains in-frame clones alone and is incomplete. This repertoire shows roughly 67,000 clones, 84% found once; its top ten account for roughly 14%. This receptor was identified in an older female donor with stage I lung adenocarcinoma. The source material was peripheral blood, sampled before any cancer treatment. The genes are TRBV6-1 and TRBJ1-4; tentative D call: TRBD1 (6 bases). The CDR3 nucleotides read TGTGCCAGCAGTGCCCGAGGGGGGGCGGGATATGAAAAACTGTTTTTT. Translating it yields CASSARGGAGYEKLFF.